This T cell receptor (beta chain) comes out of a study of blood T cell dynamics during melanoma immunotherapy. Data came from immunoSEQ multiplex PCR; TCRdb stores just in-frame clones and leaves some out. The sample includes approximately 17,000 clones, 87% seen only once; the top ten take approximately 8%. Stated time point: week 3, after first cycle of checkpoint inhibitor. Samples come from before therapy and from week 3 after the first blockade cycle. The sequenced sample was blood, obtained from a patient treated with checkpoint blockade. The sequence was obtained from a human donor with melanoma.

CDR3 protein: CSAAAGTGQPQHF. CDR3 DNA sequence: TGCAGCGCCGCGGCAGGGACCGGTCAGCCCCAGCATTTT. J is TRBJ1-5 and V is TRBV29-1, with a possible D match to TRBD1 (5 bases). Trimming stripped 7 bases from V and 6 bases from J, with 16 bases between. There are 13 residues in the CDR3. Germline CDR1 is SQVTM and CDR2 is ANQGSEA.